This T cell receptor beta chain is drawn from a study of shared clonotypes between healthy human individuals (dated by TCRdb to 2019 to 2021). With respect to the entire study: Two women and a few men aged 18 to 49 years were included in the cohort. Per donor, leukapheresis produced somewhere between about 0.8 and 9 billion PBMCs. The study deeply sequenced blood TCR repertoires of 5 or 6 healthy adults to estimate repertoire size and the extent of clonotype sharing between individuals. Different laboratories and diverse techniques were used to prepare libraries and sequence TCR repertoires, to increase sequencing depth and limit assay-specific biases. Per donor, three plates each were used for CD4 naive and CD4 memory, two for CD8 naive, and one for CD8 memory.

Worth noting for this clone: Its antigen has not been determined. It has no much larger one-base neighbor in the sample; base qualities were not kept.

TCR CDR3 regions were amplified from genomic DNA by multiplex PCR using the deep immunoSEQ assay. Extracted genomic DNA from each cell subset was spread evenly across all wells of several immunoSEQ 96-well plates, with each plate serving as a replicate. For sorted subsets, each replicate PCR was loaded with 200 ng genomic DNA, equivalent to 25,000 to 35,000 T cell genomes. The purified libraries were quantified using a Qubit 3.0 fluorometer, sized with a Bioanalyzer 2100, and then quantified again using the KAPA Library Quantification kit. A separate single-read 150-cycle Illumina NextSeq 550 flow cell was used to sequence each immunoSEQ 96-well plate. The source study handled its data this way. Because the immunoSEQ output included only junctional sequences and no quality scores, the filtering could not be the same as the filtering used for full-length reads. To assign V/J genes and CDR3, sequences were annotated using PyIR, a Python wrapper for IgBLAST v1.9, with IMGT germline references. Reads were filtered out if the reads had weak V/J assignments (E-value above 1e-6), no CDR3, stop codons, out-of-frame junctions, or ambiguous translated residues. A V3J clonotype was defined by an identical inferred V gene, J gene, and CDR3 amino acid sequence. To compute the percentage overlap between repertoires, the number of shared unique clonotypes was divided by the size of the smaller repertoire. RTK rarefaction, the Chao1 estimator, and Recon v2.1 estimates of unobserved clonotypes were used to assess repertoire richness. For all TCRbeta clonotypes obtained by the gDNA method from a few donors, generation probabilities were computed with OLGA. TCRdb mirrors the immuneACCESS table, restricted to in-frame sequences. Some clones are absent from its copies; in checked studies, under half trace to an unresolved V gene, and the reason for the others is unknown. V, J and clone size are those of that table, while D and trimming were read from the DNA. This sample lists approximately 2.1 million clones; 93% were detected once. The top ten clones comprise 0.35% to 0.45% of the sample.

The full study reports these points: Sampling was limited to blood, and TCR repertoires in tissue likely differ from TCR repertoires in blood. The genetic and exposure-history diversity represented was limited by the small number of donors. Across a handful of donors, approximately 4.9% of naive CD4, more than 3% of naive CD8, 2.3% of memory CD4, and under 0.45% of memory CD8 clonotypes were shared. Pairwise subsampling led to the expectation that sequencing depth would affect the degree of clonotype sharing among donors. Estimated clonotype richness was generally larger for naive than for memory subsets. Higher generation probabilities were observed for clonotypes shared by all four sorted-subset donors than for non-shared clonotypes. Rarefaction of sorted-subset datasets indicated incomplete sequencing despite the large sequencing depth.

The donors were healthy, HIV-negative adults who had no recently reported acute infections or vaccinations. Only Caucasian adults living in Nashville, Tennessee, USA were represented among the donors. CD4+ T cells were enriched by magnetic negative selection, after which naive cells were positively selected on CD45RA and the negative fraction was taken as the memory subset. After blood collection by leukapheresis, PBMCs were isolated using Ficoll-Histopaque density gradient centrifugation and then cryopreserved in the vapor phase of liquid nitrogen. Analytical flow cytometry was used to check the purity and quantity of each magnetically sorted T cell population. Each sorted fraction had its genomic DNA isolated and then quantified by UV absorbance on a Nanodrop 2000c. Compared with germline, V lacks 5 bases and J lacks 2 bases; bases without a gene match: 3. In the germline V gene, CDR1 corresponds to SGHTA and CDR2 to FQGTGA. Its CDR3 holds 14 amino acids, cysteine through phenylalanine. The entry retains the CDR3 DNA only, 42 bases that are in frame from base 1.

The TCR sequence derives from a man aged 18 to 30 in good health. Some clones in this sample may be carry-over from other donors' samples. The rearranged segments are TRBV7-3 and TRBJ2-1, and TRBD2 matches 7 of the central bases. The sequencing input was naive CD4+ T cells from PBMCs. What this sample's cell subset or site label stands for: CD45RA+ positively selected. The sequenced DNA is TGTGCCAGCAGCCGACGGGGGGCCTACAATGAGCAGTTCTTC. Translated, it reads CASSRRGAYNEQFF.